The present TCR beta chain was sequenced within a study of shared clonotypes between healthy human individuals. TCRdb's table, derived via immunoSEQ multiplex PCR, lists solely in-frame clones and lacks some. Of about 480,000 clones in the sample, approximately 79% were seen once. There were only Caucasian adults among the donors, and all lived in Nashville, Tennessee. Researchers drew on about 90 million PBMCs for genomic DNA from unsorted samples. The germline gives CDR1 SGHAT, CDR2 FQNNGV. V lost 5 bases, J lost 3 bases, and 7 bases lay in between. This CDR3 is built from 12 residues. The chain recombines TRBV11-2 with TRBJ1-1, with a weak D call TRBD1 (5 bases). The sequence came from a woman aged 40 to 50 in good health. Some clones in this sample may be carry-over from other donors' samples. Material for sequencing was PBMCs. For the CDR3, the DNA is TGTGCCAGCAGCCTGACAGACACTGAAGCTTTCTTT. Translation gives CASSLTDTEAFF. The full variable domain, completed using reference TRBV11-2 and TRBJ1-1, is EAGVAQSPRYKIIEKRQSVAFWCNPISGHATLYWYQQILGQGPKLLIQFQNNGVVDDSQLPKDRFSAERLKGVDSTLKIQPAKLEDSAVYLCASSLTDTEAFFGQGTRLTVV.